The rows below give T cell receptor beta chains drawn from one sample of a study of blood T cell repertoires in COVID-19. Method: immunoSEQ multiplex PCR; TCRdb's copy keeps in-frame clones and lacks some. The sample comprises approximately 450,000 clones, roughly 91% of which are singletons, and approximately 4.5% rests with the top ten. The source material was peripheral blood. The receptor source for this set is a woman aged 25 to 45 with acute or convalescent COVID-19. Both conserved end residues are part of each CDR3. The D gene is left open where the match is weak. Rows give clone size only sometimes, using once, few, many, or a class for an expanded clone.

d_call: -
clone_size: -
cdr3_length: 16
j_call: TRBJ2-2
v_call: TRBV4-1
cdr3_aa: CASSRVRVLVDGELFF
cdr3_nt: TGCGCCAGCAGCCGGGTCCGGGTACTTGTGGACGGGGAGCTGTTTTTT

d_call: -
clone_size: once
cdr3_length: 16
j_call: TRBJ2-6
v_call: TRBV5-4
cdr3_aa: CASSSGHPSGANVLTF
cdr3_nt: TGTGCCAGCAGCTCAGGACATCCCTCTGGGGCCAACGTCCTGACTTTC

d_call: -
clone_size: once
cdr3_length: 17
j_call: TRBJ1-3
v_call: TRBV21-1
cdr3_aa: CASSIHREGVSGNTIYF
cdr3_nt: TGTGCCAGCAGCATTCACAGGGAAGGGGTCTCTGGAAACACCATATATTTT

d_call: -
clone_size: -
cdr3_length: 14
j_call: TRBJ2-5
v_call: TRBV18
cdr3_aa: CASSPPEGGQTQYF
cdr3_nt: TGTGCCAGCTCACCACCGGAGGGGGGGCAGACCCAGTACTTC

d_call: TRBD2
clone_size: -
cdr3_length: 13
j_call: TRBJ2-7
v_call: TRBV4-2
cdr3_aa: CASSQDGLVEQYF
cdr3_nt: TGTGCCAGCAGCCAAGATGGACTAGTCGAGCAGTACTTC

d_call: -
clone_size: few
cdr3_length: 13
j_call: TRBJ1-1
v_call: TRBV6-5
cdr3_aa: CASRISKETEAFF
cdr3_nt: TGTGCCAGCAGAATCTCCAAGGAGACTGAAGCTTTCTTT

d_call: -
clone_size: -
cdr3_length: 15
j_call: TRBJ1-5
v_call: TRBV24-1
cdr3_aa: CATSDSRKGAQPQHF
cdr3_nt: TGTGCCACCAGTGATTCTCGGAAAGGAGCTCAGCCCCAGCATTTT

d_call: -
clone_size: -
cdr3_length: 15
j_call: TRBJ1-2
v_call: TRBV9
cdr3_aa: CATETSQGSHYGYTF
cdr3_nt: TGTGCCACCGAAACCTCCCAGGGATCCCACTATGGCTACACCTTC

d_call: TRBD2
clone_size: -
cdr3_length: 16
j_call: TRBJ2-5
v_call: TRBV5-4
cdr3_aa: CASSLARPRRGETQYF
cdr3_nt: TGTGCCAGCAGCTTGGCTCGCCCCCGGCGGGGGGAGACCCAGTACTTC

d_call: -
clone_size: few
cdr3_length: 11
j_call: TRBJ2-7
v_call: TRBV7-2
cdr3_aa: CASSSYYEQYF
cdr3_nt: TGTGCCAGCAGCTCCTACTACGAGCAGTACTTC

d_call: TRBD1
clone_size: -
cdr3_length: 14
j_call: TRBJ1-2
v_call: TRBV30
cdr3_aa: CAWRQGFANYGYTF
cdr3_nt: TGTGCCTGGAGACAGGGGTTTGCAAACTATGGCTACACCTTC

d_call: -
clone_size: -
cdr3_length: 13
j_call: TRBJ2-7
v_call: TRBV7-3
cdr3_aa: CASSLGGGREQYF
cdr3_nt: TGTGCCAGCAGCTTAGGCGGGGGCCGCGAGCAGTACTTC

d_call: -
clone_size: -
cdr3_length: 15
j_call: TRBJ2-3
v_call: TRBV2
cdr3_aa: CASSERRGDTDTQYF
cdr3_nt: TGTGCCAGCAGTGAACGGCGGGGCGACACAGATACGCAGTATTTT

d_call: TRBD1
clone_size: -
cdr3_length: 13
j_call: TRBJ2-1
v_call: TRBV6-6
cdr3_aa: CASSSIQGNEQFF
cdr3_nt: TGTGCCAGCAGTTCGATACAGGGGAATGAGCAGTTCTTC

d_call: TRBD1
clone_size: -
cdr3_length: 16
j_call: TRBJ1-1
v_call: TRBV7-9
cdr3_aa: CASSLVEGQGNTEAFF
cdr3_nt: TGTGCCAGCAGCTTAGTCGAGGGACAGGGGAACACTGAAGCTTTCTTT

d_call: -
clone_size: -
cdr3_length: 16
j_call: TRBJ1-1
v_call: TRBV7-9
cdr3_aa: CASSLAPFGRNTEAFF
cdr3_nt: TGTGCCAGCAGCTTAGCTCCCTTCGGGAGGAACACTGAAGCTTTCTTT

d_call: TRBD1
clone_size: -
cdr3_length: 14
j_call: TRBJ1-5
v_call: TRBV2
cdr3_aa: CASRNGQGNQPQHF
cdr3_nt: TGTGCCAGCAGAAACGGACAGGGCAATCAGCCCCAGCATTTT

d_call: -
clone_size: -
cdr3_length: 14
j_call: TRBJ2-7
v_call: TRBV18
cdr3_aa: CASSPGLISYEQYF
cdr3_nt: TGTGCCAGCTCACCAGGACTGATCTCCTACGAGCAGTACTTC

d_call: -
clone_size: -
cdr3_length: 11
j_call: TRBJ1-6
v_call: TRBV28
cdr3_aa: CASSLEDLIHF
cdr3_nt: TGTGCCAGCAGTTTAGAGGATCTAATCCACTTT

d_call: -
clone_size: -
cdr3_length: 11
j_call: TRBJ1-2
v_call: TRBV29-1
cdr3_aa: CSVAGYYGYTF
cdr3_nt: TGCAGCGTAGCAGGGTACTATGGCTACACCTTC

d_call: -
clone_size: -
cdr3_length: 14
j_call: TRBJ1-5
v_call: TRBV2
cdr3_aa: CASSDRGGGQPQHF
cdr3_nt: TGTGCCAGCAGTGATCGGGGGGGCGGACAGCCCCAGCATTTT

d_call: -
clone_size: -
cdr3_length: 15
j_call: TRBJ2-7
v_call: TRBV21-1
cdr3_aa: CASSVTLAASYEQYF
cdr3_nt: TGTGCCAGCAGCGTAACACTAGCGGCGTCCTACGAGCAGTACTTC

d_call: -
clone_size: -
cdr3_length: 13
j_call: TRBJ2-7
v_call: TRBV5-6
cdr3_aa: CASSFGGGYEQYF
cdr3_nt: TGTGCCAGCAGCTTTGGGGGAGGCTACGAGCAGTACTTC

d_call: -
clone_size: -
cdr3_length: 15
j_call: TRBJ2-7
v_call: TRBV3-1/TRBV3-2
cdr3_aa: CASSQEPREGDEQYF
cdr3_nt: TGTGCCAGCAGCCAAGAACCCAGGGAGGGGGACGAGCAGTACTTC

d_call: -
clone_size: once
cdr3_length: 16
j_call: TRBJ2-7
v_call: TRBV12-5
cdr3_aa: CASGLAVTGSSYEQYF
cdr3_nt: TGTGCTAGTGGTTTGGCGGTAACAGGAAGCTCCTACGAGCAGTACTTC

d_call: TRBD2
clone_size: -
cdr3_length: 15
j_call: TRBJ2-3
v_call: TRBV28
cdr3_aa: CASSPAGGPLDTQYF
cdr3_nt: TGTGCCAGCAGCCCAGCGGGGGGGCCGTTGGATACGCAGTATTTT

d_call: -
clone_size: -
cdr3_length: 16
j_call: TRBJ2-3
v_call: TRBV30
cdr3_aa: CAWSVLSDTEGNTQYF
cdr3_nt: TGTGCCTGGAGTGTACTGTCGGACACCGAAGGGAATACGCAGTATTTT

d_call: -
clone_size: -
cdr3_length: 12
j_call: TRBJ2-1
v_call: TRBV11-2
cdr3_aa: CASSTGNWEQFF
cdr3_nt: TGTGCCAGCAGTACAGGGAATTGGGAGCAGTTCTTC